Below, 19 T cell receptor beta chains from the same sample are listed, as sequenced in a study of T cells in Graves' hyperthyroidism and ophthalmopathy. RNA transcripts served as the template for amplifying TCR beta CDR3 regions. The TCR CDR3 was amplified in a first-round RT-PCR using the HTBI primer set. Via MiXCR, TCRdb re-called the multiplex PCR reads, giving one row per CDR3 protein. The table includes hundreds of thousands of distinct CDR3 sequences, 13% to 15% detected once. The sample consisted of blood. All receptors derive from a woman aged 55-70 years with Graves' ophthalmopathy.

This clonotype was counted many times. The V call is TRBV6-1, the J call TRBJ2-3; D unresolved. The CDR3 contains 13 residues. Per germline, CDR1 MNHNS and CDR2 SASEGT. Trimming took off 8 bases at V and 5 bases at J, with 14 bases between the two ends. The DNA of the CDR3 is TGTGCCAGCTCACAGCCCCGTAAAGATACGCAGTATTTT. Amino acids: CASSQPRKDTQYF.

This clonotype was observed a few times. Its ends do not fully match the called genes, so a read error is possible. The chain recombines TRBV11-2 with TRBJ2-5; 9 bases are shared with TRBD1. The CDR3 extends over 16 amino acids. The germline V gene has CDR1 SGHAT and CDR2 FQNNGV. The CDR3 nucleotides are TGTGCCAGCAGCTTAGGGGACAGGGAGTACCAAGAGACCCGGTACTTC. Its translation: CASSLGDREYQETRYF.

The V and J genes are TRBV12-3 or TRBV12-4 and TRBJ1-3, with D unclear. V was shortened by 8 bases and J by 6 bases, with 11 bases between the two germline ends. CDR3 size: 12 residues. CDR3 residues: CASSTSPNTIYF. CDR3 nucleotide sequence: TGTGCCAGCTCTACTTCCCCAAACACCATATATTTT.

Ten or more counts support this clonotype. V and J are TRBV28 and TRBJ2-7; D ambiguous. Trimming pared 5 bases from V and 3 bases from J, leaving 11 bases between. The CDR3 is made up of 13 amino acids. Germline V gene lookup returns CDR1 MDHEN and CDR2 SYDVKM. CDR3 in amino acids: CASSTGMYYEQYF. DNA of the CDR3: TGTGCCAGCAGTACTGGGATGTACTACGAGCAGTACTTC.

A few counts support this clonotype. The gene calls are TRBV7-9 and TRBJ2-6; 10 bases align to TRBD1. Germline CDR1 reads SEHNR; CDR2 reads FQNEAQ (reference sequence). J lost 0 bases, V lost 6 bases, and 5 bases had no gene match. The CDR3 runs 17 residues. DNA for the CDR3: TGTGCCAGCAGGACGGGACAGGGGTCCTCTGGGGCCAACGTCCTGACTTTC. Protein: CASRTGQGSSGANVLTF.

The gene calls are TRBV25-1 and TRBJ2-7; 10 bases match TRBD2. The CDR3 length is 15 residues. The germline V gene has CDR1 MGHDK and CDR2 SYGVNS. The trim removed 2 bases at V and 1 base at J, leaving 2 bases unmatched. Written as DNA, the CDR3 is TGTGCCAGCAGTGAAAGCGGGAGGGGATCCTACGAGCAGTACTTC. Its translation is CASSESGRGSYEQYF.

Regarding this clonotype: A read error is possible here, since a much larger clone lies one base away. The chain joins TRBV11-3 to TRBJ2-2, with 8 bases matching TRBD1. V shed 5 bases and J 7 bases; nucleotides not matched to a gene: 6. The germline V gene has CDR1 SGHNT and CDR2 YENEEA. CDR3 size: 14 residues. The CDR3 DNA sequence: TGTGCCAGCAGCCCAGGACAGGGCCACGGGGAGCTGTTTTTT. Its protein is CASSPGQGHGELFF.

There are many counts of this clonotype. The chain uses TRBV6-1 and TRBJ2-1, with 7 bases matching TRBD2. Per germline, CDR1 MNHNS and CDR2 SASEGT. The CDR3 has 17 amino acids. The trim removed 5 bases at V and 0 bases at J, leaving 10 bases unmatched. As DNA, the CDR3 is TGTGCCAGCAGTACCTCGACTAGCCTGAGCTCCTACAATGAGCAGTTCTTC. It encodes CASSTSTSLSSYNEQFF.

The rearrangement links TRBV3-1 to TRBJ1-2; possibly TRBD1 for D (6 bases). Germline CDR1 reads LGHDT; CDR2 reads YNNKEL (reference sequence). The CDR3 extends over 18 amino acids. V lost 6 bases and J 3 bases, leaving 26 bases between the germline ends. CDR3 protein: CASSYRGGATISDYGYTF. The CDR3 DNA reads TGTGCCAGCAGTTACCGGGGGGGGGCCACTATCTCGGACTATGGCTACACCTTC.

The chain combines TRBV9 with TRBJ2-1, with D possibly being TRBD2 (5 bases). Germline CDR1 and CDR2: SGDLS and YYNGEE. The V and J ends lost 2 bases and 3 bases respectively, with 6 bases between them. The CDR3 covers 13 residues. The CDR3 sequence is CASSVRDYNEQFF. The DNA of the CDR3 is TGTGCCAGCAGCGTCCGGGACTACAATGAGCAGTTCTTC.

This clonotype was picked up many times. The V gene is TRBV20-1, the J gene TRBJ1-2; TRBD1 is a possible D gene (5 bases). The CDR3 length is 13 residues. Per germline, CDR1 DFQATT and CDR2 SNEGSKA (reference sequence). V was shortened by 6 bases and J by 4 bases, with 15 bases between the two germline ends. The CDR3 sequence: CSAIPLGGYGYTF. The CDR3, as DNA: TGCAGTGCCATTCCCCTTGGGGGCTATGGCTACACCTTC.

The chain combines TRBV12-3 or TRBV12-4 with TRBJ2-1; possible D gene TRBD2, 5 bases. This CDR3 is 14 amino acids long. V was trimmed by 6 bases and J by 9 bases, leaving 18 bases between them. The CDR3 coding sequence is TGTGCCAGCAGCCATCATGTGGTGGGGAGTGAGCAGTTCTTC. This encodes CASSHHVVGSEQFF.

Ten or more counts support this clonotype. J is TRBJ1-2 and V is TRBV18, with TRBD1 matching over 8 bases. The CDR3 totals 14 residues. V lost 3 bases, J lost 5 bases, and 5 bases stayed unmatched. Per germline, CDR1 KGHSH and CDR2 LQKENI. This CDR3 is CASSPRDRSYGYTF. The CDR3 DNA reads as TGTGCCAGCTCACCCCGGGACAGGTCTTATGGCTACACCTTC.

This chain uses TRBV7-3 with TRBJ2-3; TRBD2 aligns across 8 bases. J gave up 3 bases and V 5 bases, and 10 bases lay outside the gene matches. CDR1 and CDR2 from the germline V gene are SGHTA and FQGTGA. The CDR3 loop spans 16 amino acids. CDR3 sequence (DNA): TGTGCCAGCAGCCTCGGGGGACGGGAGGGGACAGATACGCAGTATTTT. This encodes CASSLGGREGTDTQYF.

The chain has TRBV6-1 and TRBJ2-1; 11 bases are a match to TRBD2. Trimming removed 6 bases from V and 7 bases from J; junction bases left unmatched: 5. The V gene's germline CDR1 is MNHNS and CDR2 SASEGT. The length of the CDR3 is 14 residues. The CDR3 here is CASRLAGDWNEQFF. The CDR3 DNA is TGTGCCAGCAGACTAGCGGGAGACTGGAATGAGCAGTTCTTC.

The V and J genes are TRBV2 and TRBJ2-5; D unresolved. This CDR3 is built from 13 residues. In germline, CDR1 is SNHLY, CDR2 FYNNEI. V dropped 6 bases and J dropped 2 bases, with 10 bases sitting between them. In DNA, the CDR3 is TGTGCCAGCAGATCCACGGATCAAGAGACCCAGTACTTC. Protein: CASRSTDQETQYF.

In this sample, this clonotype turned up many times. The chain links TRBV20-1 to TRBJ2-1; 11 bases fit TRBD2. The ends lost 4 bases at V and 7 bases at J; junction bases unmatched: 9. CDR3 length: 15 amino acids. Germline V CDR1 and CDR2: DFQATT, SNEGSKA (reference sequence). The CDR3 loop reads CSAKVDSGRVNEQFF. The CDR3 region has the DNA TGCAGTGCTAAAGTGGATAGCGGGAGGGTTAATGAGCAGTTCTTC.

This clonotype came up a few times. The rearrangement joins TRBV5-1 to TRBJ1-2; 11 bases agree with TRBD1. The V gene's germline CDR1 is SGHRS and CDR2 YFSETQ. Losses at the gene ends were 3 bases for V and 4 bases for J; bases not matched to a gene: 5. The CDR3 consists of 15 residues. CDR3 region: CASSSRGTGGYGYTF. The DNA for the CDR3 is TGCGCCAGCAGCTCCCGTGGGACAGGGGGCTATGGCTACACCTTC.

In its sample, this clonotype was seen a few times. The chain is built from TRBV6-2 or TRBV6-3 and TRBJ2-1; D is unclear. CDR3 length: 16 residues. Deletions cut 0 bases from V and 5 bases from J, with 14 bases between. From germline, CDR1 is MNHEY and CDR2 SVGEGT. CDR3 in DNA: TGTGCCAGCAGTTACTCTCTCCTAGTGGGCCACAATGAGCAGTTCTTC. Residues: CASSYSLLVGHNEQFF.